This T cell receptor beta chain was observed in a study of T-cell memory formation after mild COVID-19. Trimming took 1 base from V and 4 from J, leaving 7 bases between them. Germline V gene sequence: CDR1 DFQATT, CDR2 SNEGSKA (reference sequence). The CDR3 extends over 12 amino acids. The study's findings and limits: Clones that got smaller from day 15 to 85 had even CD4/CD8, while clones growing later tipped toward CD4+. Pre-infection memory contained some responding clones, which suggested that cross-reactive memory had joined. Among clones peaking at day 37 in the second wave, SARS-CoV-2 specificity remained unconfirmed.

TCRdb re-analysed the 5' RACE reads in MiXCR, keeping a single row per CDR3 protein. The table records 92,000 or so distinct CDR3 sequences, about 16% of them present only once. This clonotype has a handful of counts. Its antigen is not known. The material sequenced was PBMCs or a T cell subset sorted from them (not recorded which). This receptor was taken from a young man who had mild COVID-19 (a few samples of this study predate the infection). Cell type and time point are not known. The chain joins TRBV20-1 to TRBJ2-5; maybe TRBD1 (6 bases). Written as DNA, the CDR3 is TGCAGTGCTAGAGTACAGGGAGAGACCCAGTACTTC. Protein sequence: CSARVQGETQYF.